These 20 T cell receptor beta chains came from one sample sequenced in a study of blood T cell repertoires in COVID-19. Method: immunoSEQ multiplex PCR; TCRdb's copy keeps in-frame clones and lacks some. The data contain 110,000 to 150,000 clones, 84% of them singletons. Sequenced sample: peripheral blood. The receptor set was obtained from a man aged 55 to 70 with active or convalescent COVID-19.

V and J are TRBV18 and TRBJ1-1, with 10 positions matching TRBD1. The junction had 2 bases not matched to a gene; V was cut back by 7 bases and J by 3 bases. This CDR3 comprises 13 residues. Germline loops: CDR1 KGHSH, CDR2 LQKENI. CDR3: CASLGTGDTEAFF. The CDR3 DNA reads as TGTGCCAGCTTAGGGACAGGGGACACTGAAGCTTTCTTT.

This chain joins TRBV5-6 and TRBJ1-2, with 8 bases fitting TRBD1. The CDR3 sequence is 14 residues long. The trim removed 7 bases at V and 6 bases at J, leaving 11 bases unmatched. Germline assignment: CDR1 SGHDT and CDR2 YYEEEE. CDR3 coding DNA: TGTGCCAGCCGATATTCAGGGGGCGGGAATGGCTACACCTTC. Encoded protein: CASRYSGGGNGYTF.

The CDR3 coding sequence is TGTGCCAGTAGCCGGGCGGGTCGCACTGAAGCTTTCTTT. It specifies CASSRAGRTEAFF. The genes are TRBV19 and TRBJ1-1; no clear D. CDR3 length equals 13 residues. Germline V gene data show CDR1 as LNHDA and CDR2 as SQIVND (reference sequence). Trimming took off 6 bases at V and 4 bases at J, with 12 bases between the two ends.

V is TRBV2 and J is TRBJ1-1; 7 positions agree with TRBD1. V lost 8 bases, J lost 8 bases, and 17 bases stayed unmatched. The CDR3 has 15 amino acids. CDR1 is SNHLY and CDR2 is FYNNEI in the germline V gene. The CDR3 DNA reads as TGTGCCAGCCCGAGAGGAGTGGGACAGCCAAACGAAGCTTTCTTT. Encoded protein: CASPRGVGQPNEAFF.

CDR3 protein: CASSQGVLAGTSYNEQFF. In DNA, the CDR3 is TGCGCCAGCAGCCAAGGTGTACTAGCGGGGACTTCCTACAATGAGCAGTTCTTC. This chain joins TRBV4-3 and TRBJ2-1; TRBD2 matches 10 bases. This CDR3 has 18 amino acids. V was pared by 1 base and J by 1 base, with 7 bases of the junction left unmatched. In germline, CDR1 is LGHNA, CDR2 YSLEER.

This chain links TRBV7-8 with TRBJ2-1; 11 bases fit TRBD2. V was clipped by 4 bases and J by 3 bases; unmatched bases: 2. The length of the CDR3 is 15 residues. Per the germline V gene, CDR1 is SGHVS and CDR2 is FQNEAQ. This CDR3 is CASSSTSGGYNEQFF. In DNA, the CDR3 is TGTGCCAGCAGCTCAACTAGCGGGGGCTACAATGAGCAGTTCTTC.

The chain joins TRBV4-1 to TRBJ1-2; D is undetermined. Trimming cost V 0 bases and J 1 base, with 9 bases left between them. Per germline, CDR1 MGHRA and CDR2 YSYEKL. CDR3 size: 15 residues. CDR3 coding DNA: TGCGCCAGCAGCCAAGATCAGGCAGTTAACTATGGCTACACCTTC. Encoded protein: CASSQDQAVNYGYTF.

V gene TRBV28 combines with J gene TRBJ2-4; D remains ambiguous. Germline CDR1 is MDHEN and CDR2 is SYDVKM. The V and J ends lost 6 bases and 0 bases respectively, with 15 bases between them. CDR3 size: 16 residues. The CDR3 DNA reads as TGTGCCAGCAGGCTTGAGCGTGCTCGAGCCAAAAACATTCAGTACTTC. It codes for CASRLERARAKNIQYF. The full variable domain, its missing parts supplied by reference TRBV28 and TRBJ2-4, is DVKVTQSSRYLVKRTGEKVFLECVQDMDHENMFWYRQDPGLGLRLIYFSYDVKMKEKGDIPEGYSVSREKKERFSLILESASTNQTSMYLCASRLERARAKNIQYFGAGTRLSVL.

The J gene is TRBJ1-1, the V gene TRBV29-1; perhaps TRBD1 as D (6 bases). Trimming left V 6 bases short and J 0 bases short, with 11 bases between. CDR1 SQVTM and CDR2 ANQGSEA come from the germline V gene. The CDR3 is 13 residues long. CDR3 region: CSVVGQLNTEAFF. As DNA, the CDR3 is TGCAGCGTCGTCGGACAGCTGAACACTGAAGCTTTCTTT.

This clone has more than one count but fewer than ten. The rearrangement uses TRBV6-2 or TRBV6-3 and TRBJ2-5, with D perhaps TRBD2 (6 bases). Between the trimmed V and J ends, which lost 6 bases and 1 base, there was a span of 15 bases. The CDR3 runs to 15 residues. Germline CDR1 is MNHEY and CDR2 is SVGEGT. CDR3 sequence (DNA): TGTGCCAGCAGCAAGGCCGGGGGAGGCCAAGAGACCCAGTACTTC. Its translation is CASSKAGGGQETQYF.

This clone was seen just once. The chain carries TRBV28 and TRBJ1-5; the D gene is possibly TRBD1 (6 bases). The V gene lost 2 bases and the J gene lost 7 bases, with 15 bases spanning the gap. This CDR3 is built from 15 residues. Germline CDR1 reads MDHEN; CDR2 reads SYDVKM. The CDR3 loop is CASSLGGGAWQPQHF. CDR3 nucleotide sequence: TGTGCCAGCAGTTTAGGGGGGGGCGCGTGGCAGCCCCAGCATTTT.

This chain uses TRBV29-1 with TRBJ1-2; no clear D gene. CDR1 and CDR2 (germline): SQVTM, ANQGSEA. CDR3 size: 11 residues. Deletions cut 6 bases from V and 7 bases from J, with 12 bases between. The CDR3 loop reads CSVSGYGGYTF. The CDR3 DNA reads as TGCAGCGTCTCCGGGTACGGTGGCTACACCTTC.

J is TRBJ1-4 and V is TRBV27, with 9 nucleotides matching TRBD1. The germline CDR1 and CDR2 sequences are MNHEY and SMNVEV (reference sequence). The V segment lost 5 bases and the J segment 7 bases; nucleotides outside the gene matches: 8. The CDR3 consists of 15 residues. In DNA form, the CDR3 reads TGTGCCAGCAGTGAACAGGGGGCGCGGAGTGAAAAACTGTTTTTT. This sequence encodes CASSEQGARSEKLFF.

This rearrangement joins TRBV14 to TRBJ1-1; D possibly corresponds to TRBD1 (5 bases). Germline values: CDR1 SGHDN, CDR2 FVKESK. The CDR3 runs 15 residues. V was trimmed by 0 bases and J by 3 bases, leaving 11 bases between them. The CDR3 here is CASSQDGGSYTEAFF. CDR3 nucleotide sequence: TGTGCCAGCAGCCAAGACGGGGGGTCTTACACTGAAGCTTTCTTT.

The V and J genes are TRBV7-2 and TRBJ1-2; 11 bases fit TRBD1. This CDR3 region has 14 residues. V gave up 3 bases and J gave up 8 bases; unmatched junction bases: 5. Germline V gene sequence: CDR1 SGHTA, CDR2 FQGNSA. CDR3 DNA: TGTGCCAGCAGCTTCGGACAGGGGGCTTTGGGCTACACCTTC. Its translation is CASSFGQGALGYTF.

CDR3: CASGSHSNQPQHF. The CDR3 region has the DNA TGCGCCAGCGGCTCCCATAGCAATCAGCCCCAGCATTTT. This sequence joins TRBV10-2 and TRBJ1-5, with unresolved D. The CDR3 spans 13 residues. Germline V gives CDR1 WSHSY, CDR2 SAAADI. Between the trimmed V and J ends, which lost 8 bases and 0 bases, there was a span of 8 bases.

V gene TRBV7-2 combines with J gene TRBJ2-1; 9 nucleotides line up with TRBD1. Germline trimming cut 5 bases from V and 8 bases from J; bases unmatched to any gene: 7. The CDR3 runs 14 residues. Germline V gene lookup returns CDR1 SGHTA and CDR2 FQGNSA. Written as DNA, the CDR3 is TGTGCCAGCAGCCTAACCGGGACAGGGTATGAGCAGTTCTTC. Amino acid sequence: CASSLTGTGYEQFF.

The chain employs TRBV5-1 and TRBJ1-6; 7 nucleotides line up with TRBD1. V was clipped by 0 bases and J by 10 bases; unmatched bases: 10. CDR1 SGHRS and CDR2 YFSETQ come from the germline V gene. This CDR3 spans 16 amino acids. This CDR3 reads CASSLDDRAERSPLHF. The CDR3 bases are TGCGCCAGCAGCTTGGATGACAGGGCGGAAAGGTCACCCCTCCACTTT. Filled out from reference TRBV5-1 and TRBJ1-6, the complete variable domain reads KAGVTQTPRYLIKTRGQQVTLSCSPISGHRSVSWYQQTPGQGLQFLFEYFSETQRNKGNFPGRFSGRQFSNSRSEMNVSTLELGDSALYLCASSLDDRAERSPLHFGNGTRLTVT.

The CDR3 sequence: CASSGSGGATEQYF. CDR3 DNA sequence: TGTGCCAGCAGCGGGAGCGGGGGGGCGACCGAGCAGTACTTC. The chain links TRBV7-9 to TRBJ2-7; 10 bases are shared with TRBD2. V trimming: 5 bases; J trimming: 6 bases; junction bases outside the gene matches: 7. The CDR3 loop spans 14 amino acids. Germline CDR1 and CDR2: SEHNR and FQNEAQ (reference sequence).

The chain's CDR3 is CASRRAGIGSEKYV. CDR3 in DNA: TGTGCCAGCAGACGAGCGGGAATCGGATCCGAGAAGTACGTC. The V call is TRBV3-1 (or the pseudogene TRBV3-2), the J call TRBJ2-7, with TRBD2 matching over 7 bases. The CDR3 has 14 amino acids. Germline-derived CDR1 and CDR2 are LGHDT and YNNKEL (reference sequence).